The rows below give T cell receptor beta chains drawn from one sample of a study of blood T cells in healthy people across ages. MiXCR was run by TCRdb on the 5' RACE reads, yielding one entry per CDR3 protein. Of about 830,000 distinct CDR3 sequences in the sample, roughly 64% are singletons; the top ten hold approximately 20%. Sequences were obtained from blood. The receptors stem from a man aged 25-45 years in good health. Each CDR3 is given with its conserved first and last residue. D genes are given only for firm matches. Where a row states a size, it is once, few, many or the class of an expanded clone; other rows omit it.

D: -
V: TRBV9
size: -
J: TRBJ2-3
DNA: TGTGCCAGCAGCGTAGAACTGGGCGGTACGCAGTATTTT
CDR3: CASSVELGGTQYF

D: -
V: TRBV5-6
size: -
J: TRBJ1-2
DNA: TGTGCCAGCACCTACAGAGCGGACTACACCTTC
CDR3: CASTYRADYTF

D: -
V: TRBV2
size: -
J: TRBJ1-1
DNA: TGTGCCAGCGGGATGACACCTATAGTCGAAGCTTTCTTT
CDR3: CASGMTPIVEAFF

D: TRBD1
V: TRBV4-3
size: -
J: TRBJ2-7
DNA: TGCGCCAGCAGCCAAGCACCGGGACAGGGTCCCTACGAGCAGTACTTC
CDR3: CASSQAPGQGPYEQYF

D: -
V: TRBV29-1
size: few
J: TRBJ2-5
DNA: TGCAGCGTTGCCGTCTCCACCGGGGAGACCCAGTACTTC
CDR3: CSVAVSTGETQYF

D: -
V: TRBV27
size: few
J: TRBJ1-6
DNA: TGTGCCAGCAGCTTCGGGAGGTTGAGTTCACCCCTCCACTTT
CDR3: CASSFGRLSSPLHF

D: -
V: TRBV5-1
size: -
J: TRBJ2-5
DNA: TGCGCCAGCAGCTTGGATCCCGGAGGCGAGACCCAGTACTTC
CDR3: CASSLDPGGETQYF

D: -
V: TRBV4-2
size: -
J: TRBJ1-1
DNA: TGTGCCAGCAGCCAGGGCCGGGCCGAAGCTTTCTTT
CDR3: CASSQGRAEAFF

D: TRBD2
V: TRBV27
size: -
J: TRBJ2-1
DNA: TGTGCCAGCAATCCCACTAGCGGGGGTCGTAATGAGCGGTTCTTC
CDR3: CASNPTSGGRNERFF

D: TRBD2
V: TRBV20-1
size: -
J: TRBJ2-1
DNA: TGCAGTGCTAGATCGGGAGGAGGCAATGAGCAGTTCTTC
CDR3: CSARSGGGNEQFF

D: -
V: TRBV7-2
size: -
J: TRBJ1-5
DNA: TGTGCCAGCAGCCTAAACGGACGAAATCAGCCCCAGCATTTT
CDR3: CASSLNGRNQPQHF

D: -
V: TRBV20-1
size: -
J: TRBJ2-5
DNA: TGCAGTGCTAGTTATGGCAGTCTCAATGAGCAGTACTTC
CDR3: CSASYGSLNEQYF

D: TRBD1
V: TRBV20-1
size: -
J: TRBJ1-5
DNA: TGCAGTGCTGGACAAGCCGGGACAGGGGAGGGAGTAAGGCATTTT
CDR3: CSAGQAGTGEGVRHF

D: -
V: TRBV7-2
size: -
J: TRBJ2-1
DNA: TGTGCCAGCAGCTTAGCCGGCGGGGCAGGGGTTATTTCCTACAATGAGCAGTTCTTC
CDR3: CASSLAGGAGVISYNEQFF

D: TRBD2
V: TRBV5-1
size: -
J: TRBJ2-5
DNA: TGCGCCAGCGGAGGGACTAGCGGGATCTCAGAGACCCAGTACTTC
CDR3: CASGGTSGISETQYF

D: TRBD2
V: TRBV6-2/TRBV6-3
size: -
J: TRBJ2-1
DNA: TGTGCCAGCACTCGACCAGTAGCGGGAGGAGGTGAGCAGTTCTTC
CDR3: CASTRPVAGGGEQFF

D: -
V: TRBV5-1
size: few
J: TRBJ2-1
DNA: TGCGCCAGCAGCCCCCAGACAACAGAGAGTGAGCAGTTCTTC
CDR3: CASSPQTTESEQFF

D: -
V: TRBV6-2/TRBV6-3
size: -
J: TRBJ2-1
DNA: TGTGCCAGCAGTTACTCCGGTCCCAGCGACTCCTACAATGAGCAGTTCTTC
CDR3: CASSYSGPSDSYNEQFF

D: -
V: TRBV6-6
size: -
J: TRBJ1-1
DNA: TGTGCCAGCAGTGCCGGGGCAACAATCCCCGAAGCTTTCTTT
CDR3: CASSAGATIPEAFF

D: -
V: TRBV10-3
size: -
J: TRBJ2-1
DNA: TGTGCCATCAGTGAATTAACTGCCGCCAATGAGCAGTTCTTC
CDR3: CAISELTAANEQFF

D: -
V: TRBV7-9
size: -
J: TRBJ2-1
DNA: TGTGCCAGCAGCCTAAGTACTAGCCAGAGAACGTACTCCTACAATGAGCAGTTCTTC
CDR3: CASSLSTSQRTYSYNEQFF

D: -
V: TRBV10-3
size: -
J: TRBJ2-1
DNA: TGTGCCATCGGCCCGGACTGGGAGCAGTTCTTC
CDR3: CAIGPDWEQFF

D: TRBD1
V: TRBV20-1
size: -
J: TRBJ2-1
DNA: TGCAGTGCTAGACAGGGGGCCTACAATGAGCAGTTCTTC
CDR3: CSARQGAYNEQFF

D: -
V: TRBV20-1
size: -
J: TRBJ2-3
DNA: TGCAGTGTCGGGCGGCAGGTCGCGCGGAGGCGCACAGATACGCAGTATTTT
CDR3: CSVGRQVARRRTDTQYF

D: TRBD1
V: TRBV5-1
size: -
J: TRBJ2-3
DNA: TGCGCCAGCAGCTGGACAGGGGCCAGCACAGATACGCAGTATTTT
CDR3: CASSWTGASTDTQYF

D: -
V: TRBV6-6
size: many
J: TRBJ2-5
DNA: TGTGCCAGCAGTTACTCGTTTCGGGACTTTAAGGAGACCCAGTACTTC
CDR3: CASSYSFRDFKETQYF

D: -
V: TRBV18
size: few
J: TRBJ2-5
DNA: TGTGCCAGCTCAAGCCGTGAGGAGACCCAGTACTTC
CDR3: CASSSREETQYF

D: TRBD2
V: TRBV20-1
size: -
J: TRBJ2-1
DNA: TGCAGTGCCGGGCGGGAGCCCTACAATGAGCAGTTCTTC
CDR3: CSAGREPYNEQFF

D: -
V: TRBV20-1
size: once
J: TRBJ1-5
DNA: TGCAGTGCTAATGACAGGACGGCCATTCGGGGTCGGGATCAGCCCCAGCATTTT
CDR3: CSANDRTAIRGRDQPQHF

D: TRBD2
V: TRBV20-1
size: -
J: TRBJ2-5
DNA: TGCAGTTCTAAGCGGGGCACAGAGACCCAGTACTTC
CDR3: CSSKRGTETQYF

D: TRBD2
V: TRBV7-2
size: -
J: TRBJ2-1
DNA: TGTGCCAGCAGCTTAGGAAGCGGGAGTAGTTATGAGCAGTTCTTC
CDR3: CASSLGSGSSYEQFF

D: -
V: TRBV20-1
size: -
J: TRBJ2-1
DNA: TGCAGTGCTAGAGCCGGGATTACCTACAATGAGCAGTTCTTC
CDR3: CSARAGITYNEQFF

D: -
V: TRBV7-3
size: once
J: TRBJ2-1
DNA: TGTGCCAGCAGCCCGAAAGGTTTAGTAACCGAATTGTACAATGAGCAGTTCTTC
CDR3: CASSPKGLVTELYNEQFF

D: -
V: TRBV7-9
size: -
J: TRBJ1-6
DNA: TGTGCCAGCAGCTTATATGAGCTAAATAATTCACCCCTCCACTTT
CDR3: CASSLYELNNSPLHF

D: -
V: TRBV20-1
size: -
J: TRBJ2-3
DNA: TGCAGTGCCCCCCGCGGTTTTTCACCAGATACGCAGTATTTT
CDR3: CSAPRGFSPDTQYF

D: -
V: TRBV5-6
size: -
J: TRBJ1-1
DNA: TGTGCCAGCAGCTTCGTTGCGAACACTGAAGCTTTCTTT
CDR3: CASSFVANTEAFF

D: -
V: TRBV29-1
size: -
J: TRBJ2-5
DNA: TGCAGCGTCCCCAGGGGGGGCCCGGAGACCCAGTACTTC
CDR3: CSVPRGGPETQYF

D: TRBD1
V: TRBV10-1
size: -
J: TRBJ1-2
DNA: TGCGCCAGCCCCCGAGCTACAGGGGAGGAGTATGGCTACACCTTC
CDR3: CASPRATGEEYGYTF

D: -
V: TRBV7-2
size: -
J: TRBJ2-3
DNA: TGTGCCAGCAGCATTACGGGGATAGCAGATACGCAGTATTTT
CDR3: CASSITGIADTQYF

D: TRBD1
V: TRBV10-3
size: -
J: TRBJ1-1
DNA: TGTGCCATCAGGGAACCTGGGACAGGAGGAGGTTTCACTGAAGCTTTCTTT
CDR3: CAIREPGTGGGFTEAFF

D: -
V: TRBV7-9
size: -
J: TRBJ2-4
DNA: TGTGCCAGCAGCTTAGGAAAGTTCGCGGCAGGGCCCTCTTGGGAGCAGTACTTC
CDR3: CASSLGKFAAGPSWEQYF

D: TRBD2
V: TRBV4-2
size: -
J: TRBJ2-7
DNA: TGTGCCAGCAGCCCATGGACTAGCGGGAGTTACGAGCAGTACTTC
CDR3: CASSPWTSGSYEQYF

D: -
V: TRBV5-5
size: -
J: TRBJ2-6
DNA: TGTGCCAGCACCAGACCGGGCTCTGGGGCCAACGTCCTGACTTTC
CDR3: CASTRPGSGANVLTF

D: -
V: TRBV25-1
size: -
J: TRBJ2-7
DNA: TGTGCCAGCAGTGAAACCGGGACGAGGCACGACGAGCAGTACTTC
CDR3: CASSETGTRHDEQYF

D: TRBD2
V: TRBV6-1
size: -
J: TRBJ2-7
DNA: TGTGCCAGCATAGAATTGAGGACTAGCGTCTATGAGCAGTACTTC
CDR3: CASIELRTSVYEQYF

D: -
V: TRBV12-3/TRBV12-4
size: -
J: TRBJ1-1
DNA: TGTGCCAGCAGTTTACCTGGGGCTAGGAACACTGAAGCTTTCTTT
CDR3: CASSLPGARNTEAFF

D: -
V: TRBV5-1
size: -
J: TRBJ2-1
DNA: TGCGCCAGCAGCTTGAAAGCGGTAGGGCCCAATGAGCAGTTCTTC
CDR3: CASSLKAVGPNEQFF

D: TRBD1
V: TRBV20-1
size: -
J: TRBJ2-4
DNA: TGCAGTGCTGACCGGGACAGGGCGGCCAAAAACATTCAGTACTTC
CDR3: CSADRDRAAKNIQYF

D: TRBD1
V: TRBV5-6
size: -
J: TRBJ2-3
DNA: TGTGCCAGCAGCTTCGATGGACAGGGGTTCACAGATACGCAGTATTTT
CDR3: CASSFDGQGFTDTQYF

D: -
V: TRBV29-1
size: -
J: TRBJ2-4
DNA: TGCAGCGGGACGAATGAGGGAAAAAACATTCAGTACTTC
CDR3: CSGTNEGKNIQYF

D: -
V: TRBV4-3
size: few
J: TRBJ1-2
DNA: TGCGCCAGCAGCCTCGATCTCGGGTTCGGCGGCTACACCTTC
CDR3: CASSLDLGFGGYTF

D: -
V: TRBV11-2
size: -
J: TRBJ2-1
DNA: TGTGTCAGCAGGAGGGGGGGGGGCCATGAGCAGTTCTTC
CDR3: CVSRRGGGHEQFF

D: -
V: TRBV15
size: few
J: TRBJ2-7
DNA: TGTGCCACCGCACAGCTTAATTACGAGCAGTACTTC
CDR3: CATAQLNYEQYF

D: TRBD2
V: TRBV6-5
size: medium-sized
J: TRBJ2-7
DNA: TGTGCCAGCAGTTACGAGGCTAGCGGGGGCTACGAGCAGTACTTC
CDR3: CASSYEASGGYEQYF

D: TRBD1
V: TRBV6-6
size: -
J: TRBJ2-5
DNA: TGTGCCAGCAGTTACCTCAGGGACAGGGAGTACTTC
CDR3: CASSYLRDREYF

D: TRBD2
V: TRBV6-2/TRBV6-3
size: -
J: TRBJ2-1
DNA: TGTGCCAGCTCTTGGACTAGCGCCTACGAGCAGTTCTTC
CDR3: CASSWTSAYEQFF

D: -
V: TRBV7-9
size: -
J: TRBJ2-2
DNA: TGTGCCAGCAGGGGGGTAGGCACCGGGGAGCTGTTTTTT
CDR3: CASRGVGTGELFF

D: -
V: TRBV5-5
size: -
J: TRBJ1-6
DNA: TGTGCCAGCAGCTCTGATCCATCCCAAGACTCCTATAATTCACCCCTCCACTTT
CDR3: CASSSDPSQDSYNSPLHF

D: TRBD2
V: TRBV5-1
size: once
J: TRBJ2-1
DNA: TGCGCCAGCAGCTTGTATGCGGGAGGGCGCAATGAGCAGTTCTTC
CDR3: CASSLYAGGRNEQFF

D: -
V: TRBV10-3
size: -
J: TRBJ2-1
DNA: TGTGCCATCAGGGGTCTCCGGGACTCCTCCTACAATGAGCAGTTCTTC
CDR3: CAIRGLRDSSYNEQFF